This entry describes one T cell receptor beta chain. What it binds is unknown. With 3 bases removed from V and 1 base from J, the gap between germline ends came to 13 bases. The CDR3 is 16 amino acids. The V gene's germline CDR1 is ENHRY and CDR2 SYGVKD. The data are from a study of Ad26.COV2.S vaccination and SARS-CoV-2 variants. General observations from the study: There was reportedly substantial breadth in spike-specific CD8+ and CD4+ T cell responses after vaccination. Vaccine and placebo recipients had similar non-spike TCR breadth. Analyses that measured TCR breadth and depth may have underestimated total T cell responses.

The protocol was immunoSEQ multiplex PCR, while the TCRdb copy is restricted to in-frame clones and leaves out a portion. The sample holds around 450,000 clones, approximately 92% seen once. Regarding treatment: some 20 received Ad26.COV2.S at low or high dose, single or two shots; about 5 received placebo; per-sample allocation not given. Sampling took place 63 days after the first vaccine or placebo injection. Sequencing used peripheral blood, obtained in a trial of Ad26.COV2.S vaccine versus placebo. The V and J genes are TRBV10-3 and TRBJ1-5, with D perhaps matching TRBD1 (6 bases). The receptor was derived from a person between 18 and 60 years old who received the Ad26.COV2.S COVID-19 vaccine or a placebo. DNA for the CDR3: TGTGCCATCAGTGATGGGACACTTTGGAGCAATCAGCCCCAGCATTTT. Translating it yields CAISDGTLWSNQPQHF.